This T cell receptor (beta chain) was captured in a study of T-cell memory formation after mild COVID-19. Barcoded TCR alpha and TCR beta cDNA libraries with UMIs came from 5'RACE using constant-segment primers. Each CDR3 protein is one row after TCRdb ran MiXCR on the 5' RACE reads. Of around 530,000 distinct CDR3 sequences detected, roughly a fifth appear once; the ten largest clones hold under 8.5%. In germline, CDR1 is GTSNPN, CDR2 SVGIG (reference sequence). This CDR3 spans 13 amino acids. The trim removed 1 base at V and 11 bases at J, leaving 7 bases unmatched. Points on this clonotype: The antigen is undetermined.

Whole-study results and caveats: Several responding clones turned up in pre-infection memory, indicating that cross-reactive memory may have taken part. While clones contracting from day 15 to 85 were balanced between CD4 and CD8, later expanders leaned CD4+. CD4+ contracting clones lay mainly in CM and EM, CD8+ ones in EMRA.

The source is an adult woman who had mild COVID-19 (a few samples of this study predate the infection). Cell type and time point are not known. Sequencing used PBMCs or a T cell subset sorted from them (not recorded which). This rearrangement joins TRBV30 to TRBJ1-1; 10 nucleotides match TRBD1. The CDR3 DNA is TGTGCCTGGAGTGCCGGGACAGGGGCGAGGGCTTTCTTT. It yields the protein CAWSAGTGARAFF. Full variable domain (remainder filled in from reference TRBV30 and TRBJ1-1): SQTIHQWPATLVQPVGSPLSLECTVEGTSNPNLYWYRQAAGRGLQLLFYSVGIGQISSEVPQNLSASRPQDRQFILSSKKLLLSDSGFYLCAWSAGTGARAFFGQGTRLTVV.